The 13 T cell receptor beta chains below all came from one sample that was sequenced in a study of cytomegalovirus exposure and HLA in healthy donors. The PCR employed 60 Vbeta primers together with 13 Jbeta primers. Profiling relied on immunoSEQ multiplex PCR, and the TCRdb table lists in-frame clones only, not all of them. The table records 200,000 to 300,000 clones, roughly 73% of them present only once. The sample consisted of PBMCs. The receptors were sampled from a boy younger than 18 in good health and CMV-seronegative.

CDR3 nucleotide sequence: TGCGCCAGCAGTCCAGGGCCCTATGGCTACACCTTC. This sequence encodes CASSPGPYGYTF. The chain is built from TRBV23-1 and TRBJ1-2; weak D call: TRBD1 (5 bases). TRBV23-1 is recorded as an ORF, its role being uncertain. V gave up 4 bases and J gave up 4 bases, with 7 bases separating them. This CDR3 is 12 amino acids long.

This clone was counted a few times. The rearrangement uses TRBV11-2 and TRBJ1-5; 8 nucleotides line up with TRBD1. The germline gives CDR1 SGHAT, CDR2 FQNNGV. The CDR3 runs to 14 residues. V was clipped by 5 bases and J by 6 bases; unmatched bases: 6. The CDR3: CASSQNRGAQPQHF. The CDR3 DNA reads as TGTGCCAGCAGCCAAAACAGGGGGGCTCAGCCCCAGCATTTT.

The rearrangement joins TRBV30 to TRBJ2-7, with 10 bases lining up with TRBD1. Germline V gives CDR1 GTSNPN, CDR2 SVGIG (reference sequence). V gave up 3 bases and J gave up 2 bases; unmatched junction bases: 4. This CDR3 is 14 amino acids long. The CDR3 DNA follows: TGTGCCTGGAGCCGGACAGGGGGACCCTACGAGCAGTACTTC. Its translation: CAWSRTGGPYEQYF.

The chain links TRBV29-1 to TRBJ1-1, with D maybe TRBD1 (6 bases). The CDR3 is 14 residues long. Germline loops: CDR1 SQVTM, CDR2 ANQGSEA. The V gene lost 7 bases and the J gene lost 4 bases, with 19 bases spanning the gap. CDR3 DNA sequence: TGCAGCGCGGGGACATCGCGCAGGGCCACTGAAGCTTTCTTT. Protein sequence: CSAGTSRRATEAFF.

This chain links TRBV11-2 with TRBJ2-7, with D unclear. Germline CDR1 SGHAT, CDR2 FQNNGV. The CDR3 is 13 amino acids. V gave up 8 bases and J gave up 0 bases, with 11 bases separating them. The CDR3, as DNA: TGTGCCAGCCGCCGGGTAGGCTCCTACGAGCAGTACTTC. Amino acids: CASRRVGSYEQYF.

The CDR3 here is CASRNSYEQYF. CDR3 sequence (DNA): TGTGCCAGCAGGAACAGCTACGAGCAGTACTTC. This chain links TRBV5-8 with TRBJ2-5; no clear D gene. The assigned J gene may be wrong: the sequence end matches TRBJ2-7 better. There are 11 residues in the CDR3. CDR1 and CDR2 from the germline V gene are SGHTS and YDEGEE.

The CDR3 is CASSLRGQDEKLFF. The CDR3 nucleotides are TGCGCCAGCAGCTTGCGGGGACAAGATGAAAAACTGTTTTTT. The V and J genes are TRBV5-1 and TRBJ1-4, with a weak D call TRBD1 (6 bases). The CDR3 is 14 amino acids. V was clipped by 1 base and J by 6 bases, with 10 bases between them. The V gene's germline CDR1 is SGHRS and CDR2 YFSETQ.

CDR3 protein: CATRAGGWADTQYF. CDR3 DNA sequence: TGTGCCACTCGAGCGGGGGGGTGGGCAGATACGCAGTATTTT. This chain joins TRBV6-6 and TRBJ2-3, with 10 bases matching TRBD2. V was clipped by 10 bases and J by 4 bases; unmatched bases: 8. This CDR3 comprises 14 residues. CDR1 and CDR2 (germline): MNHNY, SVGAGI (reference sequence).

V and J are TRBV7-9 and TRBJ2-5, with 8 bases lining up with TRBD2. The end of the DNA is better explained by TRBJ2-7, so the J call may be wrong. The CDR3 has 15 residues. Germline CDR1 reads SEHNR; CDR2 reads FQNEAQ (reference sequence). As DNA, the CDR3 is TGTGCCAGCGGCTCATCCGGGACTAGCTCCTACGAGCAGTACTTC. Protein product: CASGSSGTSSYEQYF.

The table lists this clone with a few counts. The chain recombines TRBV2 with TRBJ1-2, with 9 bases aligning to TRBD1. The CDR3 has 15 residues. V lost 3 bases, J lost 4 bases, and 6 bases stayed unmatched. In germline, CDR1 is SNHLY, CDR2 FYNNEI. As DNA, the CDR3 is TGTGCCAGCAGTGAGGGACAGGGACGGGCCTATGGCTACACCTTC. Its translation is CASSEGQGRAYGYTF.

A word on this clone: At one end, the junction sequence differs from germline, possibly due to a read error. Other nucleotide sequences from this sample produce the same CDR3. The J gene is TRBJ2-1, the V gene TRBV5-5; 11 nucleotides line up with TRBD2. The CDR3 spans 16 residues. In germline, CDR1 is SGHKS, CDR2 YYEKEE (reference sequence). CDR3 region: CASSLVRASGRHEQFF. CDR3 in DNA: TGCGCCAGCAGCTTGGTGAGGGCTAGCGGGAGGCATGAGCAGTTCTTC.

This chain uses TRBV5-1 with TRBJ1-1, with D possibly matching TRBD1 (5 bases). The CDR3 loop spans 16 amino acids. CDR1 and CDR2 (germline): SGHRS, YFSETQ. Trimming removed 0 bases from V and 8 bases from J, with 20 bases in between. The CDR3 DNA follows: TGCGCCAGCAGCTTGGCCAGTGGGATAGGGGAAGGGGAAGCTTTCTTT. As protein: CASSLASGIGEGEAFF.

The chain is built from TRBV2 and TRBJ1-1, with 7 bases that match TRBD1. The V segment lost 11 bases and the J segment 6 bases; nucleotides outside the gene matches: 12. CDR3 length: 13 residues. Germline V CDR1 and CDR2: SNHLY, FYNNEI. The CDR3 nucleotides are TGTGCCGGATATAAGGATGGACAGGCTGAAGCTTTCTTT. Amino acids: CAGYKDGQAEAFF.